The T cell receptor (beta chain) under discussion was sequenced for a study of T cell responses to AZD1222 COVID-19 vaccine. Overall study findings and caveats: It was only five to seven AZD1222 recipients who were seropositive at baseline. A reported finding is that nearly half of spike-specific TCRs target unmutated variant regions. In all cases, repertoires were sampled only after the peak T cell response.

Germline CDR1 is GTSNPN and CDR2 is SVGIG (reference sequence). V lost 3 bases and J lost 2, with 11 bases in between. The CDR3 loop spans 14 amino acids. With respect to this clone: Its antigen is not identified.

Here immunoSEQ multiplex PCR was the method, and the copy in TCRdb shows in-frame clones only, minus some. Among under 150,000 clones, about 90% were seen once, and the ten largest hold 6.5% to 8.5%. The chain carries TRBV30 and TRBJ1-5, with a tentative D call TRBD1 (5 bases). The input for sequencing was peripheral blood, taken on day 0 of AZD1222 vaccination. This clonotype was sampled from an adult in good health. In DNA form, the CDR3 reads TGTGCCTGGAGCGTCGGGACGGGCAATCAGCCCCAGCATTTT. Amino acids: CAWSVGTGNQPQHF.